These T cell receptor beta chains were read from a single sample in a study of CD8 T cells in ankylosing spondylitis. TCRdb ran MiXCR on the 5' RACE reads and lists one entry per CDR3 protein. The table lists some 840,000 distinct CDR3 sequences, roughly 12% of them singletons, with roughly 0.51% in the top ten. Source material: blood, either unsorted or a sorted T cell fraction (not recorded which). The receptors come from a male donor with ankylosing spondylitis. CDR3s include the opening cysteine and the closing phenylalanine or tryptophan. Each record gives: V gene, J gene, D gene, clone size, CDR3 protein, CDR3 DNA. D genes are given only for firm matches. Expanded clones are given a class, and other clones once, few, many or no size at all.

V gene: TRBV5-1; J gene: TRBJ2-2; D gene: TRBD1; clone size: -; CDR3 protein: CASTTDRANTGELFF; CDR3 DNA: TGCGCCAGCACAACCGACAGGGCGAACACCGGGGAGCTGTTTTTT
V gene: TRBV7-2; J gene: TRBJ2-5; D gene: -; clone size: -; CDR3 protein: CASSSYRVEETQYF; CDR3 DNA: TGTGCCAGCAGCTCATACAGGGTAGAAGAGACCCAGTACTTC
V gene: TRBV6-1; J gene: TRBJ2-7; D gene: -; clone size: few; CDR3 protein: CASSLHDAGMYEQYF; CDR3 DNA: TGTGCCAGCAGCCTCCACGACGCGGGGATGTACGAGCAGTACTTC
V gene: TRBV5-1; J gene: TRBJ1-1; D gene: TRBD1; clone size: few; CDR3 protein: CASSWTGGRNTEAFF; CDR3 DNA: TGCGCCAGCAGCTGGACAGGGGGCAGAAACACTGAAGCTTTCTTT
V gene: TRBV27; J gene: TRBJ2-7; D gene: -; clone size: few; CDR3 protein: CASSRWGSSYEQYF; CDR3 DNA: TGTGCCAGCAGTAGGTGGGGATCCTCCTACGAGCAGTACTTC
V gene: TRBV27; J gene: TRBJ2-1; D gene: TRBD2; clone size: -; CDR3 protein: CASSLFGASSGGPYNEQFF; CDR3 DNA: TGTGCCAGCAGTTTATTCGGAGCGTCTAGCGGGGGGCCATACAATGAGCAGTTCTTC
V gene: TRBV28; J gene: TRBJ1-1; D gene: -; clone size: few; CDR3 protein: CASLRRDLEAFF; CDR3 DNA: TGTGCCAGCCTCCGTCGGGACCTTGAAGCTTTCTTT
V gene: TRBV29-1; J gene: TRBJ2-1; D gene: -; clone size: many; CDR3 protein: CSVEAQDGGSYNEQFF; CDR3 DNA: TGCAGCGTTGAAGCCCAGGATGGGGGATCCTACAATGAGCAGTTCTTC
V gene: TRBV3-1; J gene: TRBJ2-4; D gene: -; clone size: few; CDR3 protein: CASSQRSGNIQYF; CDR3 DNA: TGTGCCAGCAGCCAGAGGAGCGGAAACATTCAGTACTTC
V gene: TRBV12-3/TRBV12-4; J gene: TRBJ2-5; D gene: -; clone size: -; CDR3 protein: CASSWSGARETQYF; CDR3 DNA: TGTGCCAGCAGTTGGTCCGGGGCGCGGGAGACCCAGTACTTC
V gene: TRBV20-1; J gene: TRBJ2-3; D gene: -; clone size: -; CDR3 protein: CSEGTQKADTQYF; CDR3 DNA: TGCAGTGAGGGGACTCAAAAGGCAGATACGCAGTATTTT
V gene: TRBV10-3; J gene: TRBJ2-7; D gene: TRBD2; clone size: -; CDR3 protein: CAISDRTSGRIKRYEQYF; CDR3 DNA: TGTGCCATCAGTGATAGGACTAGCGGGAGAATTAAGCGCTACGAGCAGTACTTC
V gene: TRBV7-9; J gene: TRBJ1-1; D gene: -; clone size: many; CDR3 protein: CASSLDRAEAFF; CDR3 DNA: TGTGCCAGCAGCTTAGATCGCGCTGAAGCTTTCTTT
V gene: TRBV7-9; J gene: TRBJ2-4; D gene: -; clone size: -; CDR3 protein: CASSPRSKNIQYF; CDR3 DNA: TGTGCCAGCAGCCCCCGGTCCAAAAACATTCAGTACTTC
V gene: TRBV5-6; J gene: TRBJ2-1; D gene: -; clone size: many; CDR3 protein: CASSGLYNEQFF; CDR3 DNA: TGTGCCAGCAGCGGCCTTTACAATGAGCAGTTCTTC
V gene: TRBV5-6; J gene: TRBJ2-5; D gene: TRBD2; clone size: few; CDR3 protein: CASSLKGEGETQYF; CDR3 DNA: TGTGCCAGCAGCTTGAAAGGGGAGGGGGAGACCCAGTACTTC
V gene: TRBV4-3; J gene: TRBJ1-3; D gene: -; clone size: few; CDR3 protein: CASSLSPGSGNTIYF; CDR3 DNA: TGCGCCAGCAGCCTATCGCCGGGTTCAGGAAACACCATATATTTT
V gene: TRBV20-1; J gene: TRBJ2-3; D gene: TRBD2; clone size: few; CDR3 protein: CSARRLAGDTDTQYF; CDR3 DNA: TGCAGTGCTAGAAGGCTAGCGGGGGACACAGATACGCAGTATTTT
V gene: TRBV6-1; J gene: TRBJ2-3; D gene: -; clone size: few; CDR3 protein: CASNYGGGTDTQYF; CDR3 DNA: TGTGCCAGCAACTATGGAGGGGGTACAGATACGCAGTATTTT
V gene: TRBV4-3; J gene: TRBJ2-1; D gene: -; clone size: -; CDR3 protein: CASSQESGLGEQFF; CDR3 DNA: TGCGCCAGCAGCCAAGAAAGCGGATTAGGAGAGCAGTTCTTC
V gene: TRBV4-1; J gene: TRBJ1-1; D gene: -; clone size: -; CDR3 protein: CASSQDRGGNTEAFF; CDR3 DNA: TGCGCCAGCAGCCAAGATCGGGGGGGAAACACTGAAGCTTTCTTT
V gene: TRBV11-2; J gene: TRBJ2-4; D gene: TRBD2; clone size: few; CDR3 protein: CASSSRGTILKNIQYF; CDR3 DNA: TGTGCCAGCAGCTCACGCGGGACTATCCTCAAAAACATTCAGTACTTC
V gene: TRBV4-1; J gene: TRBJ1-4; D gene: TRBD1; clone size: few; CDR3 protein: CASSRQGAVFF; CDR3 DNA: TGCGCCAGCAGCCGCCAGGGGGCTGTGTTTTTT
V gene: TRBV5-1; J gene: TRBJ2-5; D gene: TRBD2; clone size: few; CDR3 protein: CASSLALAGGLFQETQYF; CDR3 DNA: TGCGCCAGCAGCTTGGCGCTAGCGGGGGGCCTTTTCCAAGAGACCCAGTACTTC
V gene: TRBV7-9; J gene: TRBJ2-2; D gene: -; clone size: -; CDR3 protein: CASSLRESHTGELFF; CDR3 DNA: TGTGCCAGCAGCTTAAGGGAAAGTCACACCGGGGAGCTGTTTTTT
V gene: TRBV6-2/TRBV6-3; J gene: TRBJ2-3; D gene: -; clone size: few; CDR3 protein: CASSYRISTDTQYF; CDR3 DNA: TGTGCCAGCAGTTACCGGATAAGCACAGATACGCAGTATTTT
V gene: TRBV10-2; J gene: TRBJ1-1; D gene: -; clone size: few; CDR3 protein: CASMAPTLTQEAFF; CDR3 DNA: TGCGCCAGCATGGCCCCTACTCTGACCCAGGAAGCTTTCTTT
V gene: TRBV5-1; J gene: TRBJ2-5; D gene: TRBD1; clone size: -; CDR3 protein: CASSPQGNQETQYF; CDR3 DNA: TGCGCCAGCAGCCCACAGGGGAATCAAGAGACCCAGTACTTC
V gene: TRBV11-2; J gene: TRBJ1-1; D gene: -; clone size: many; CDR3 protein: CASSLDGRMNTEAFF; CDR3 DNA: TGTGCCAGCAGCTTGGACGGTCGAATGAACACTGAAGCTTTCTTT
V gene: TRBV25-1; J gene: TRBJ1-2; D gene: -; clone size: few; CDR3 protein: CASSALDRGGYTF; CDR3 DNA: TGTGCCAGCAGTGCTCTTGACAGAGGTGGCTACACCTTC
V gene: TRBV4-3; J gene: TRBJ1-5; D gene: TRBD1; clone size: few; CDR3 protein: CASSQGDRGGQPQHF; CDR3 DNA: TGCGCCAGCAGCCAAGGGGACAGGGGCGGTCAGCCCCAGCATTTT
V gene: TRBV20-1; J gene: TRBJ2-7; D gene: TRBD1; clone size: -; CDR3 protein: CCARPPGGQGASEQYF; CDR3 DNA: TGCTGTGCTAGACCCCCGGGAGGACAGGGGGCTTCCGAGCAGTACTTC
V gene: TRBV7-6; J gene: TRBJ1-1; D gene: -; clone size: -; CDR3 protein: CASSSGVSTEAFF; CDR3 DNA: TGTGCCAGCAGCTCAGGGGTGAGCACTGAAGCTTTCTTT
V gene: TRBV7-2; J gene: TRBJ2-2; D gene: -; clone size: few; CDR3 protein: CASTRAQGHTGELFF; CDR3 DNA: TGTGCCAGCACTCGGGCCCAGGGCCACACCGGGGAGCTGTTTTTT
V gene: TRBV20-1; J gene: TRBJ2-7; D gene: -; clone size: few; CDR3 protein: CSASKGSQTYEQYF; CDR3 DNA: TGCAGTGCTTCCAAGGGGTCCCAAACCTACGAGCAGTACTTC
V gene: TRBV12-3/TRBV12-4; J gene: TRBJ2-1; D gene: -; clone size: many; CDR3 protein: CASSLAGSYNEQFF; CDR3 DNA: TGTGCCAGCAGTTTAGCGGGGTCCTACAATGAGCAGTTCTTC
V gene: TRBV20-1; J gene: TRBJ2-4; D gene: TRBD2; clone size: -; CDR3 protein: CSARTGGPGNIQYF; CDR3 DNA: TGCAGTGCTAGAACGGGAGGACCGGGAAACATTCAGTACTTC
V gene: TRBV29-1; J gene: TRBJ1-4; D gene: -; clone size: few; CDR3 protein: CSVGGTSHNEKLFF; CDR3 DNA: TGCAGCGTTGGCGGGACTTCCCACAATGAAAAACTGTTTTTT